In its sample, the clone carrying this T cell receptor (beta chain) was seen a few times. Its antigen remains unidentified. After autologous stem cell transplantation all patients relapsed, and prior brentuximab vedotin exposure differed between cohorts. The germline V and J ends were trimmed by 6 bases and 5 bases, with 16 bases remaining between them. Germline V lookup: CDR1 MNHEY, CDR2 SVGAGI. The CDR3 extends over 14 amino acids. The data belong to a study of PD-1 blockade in classical Hodgkin lymphoma. The wider study: A 3 mg/kg intravenous dose of nivolumab was received by patients every 2 weeks.

General observations from the study: CD4+ TCR diversity, unlike CD8+, rose significantly by C4D1.

Some clones are missing from TCRdb's copy, which holds only in-frame ones; the method was immunoSEQ multiplex PCR. The sample holds 20,000 to 25,000 clones, around 65% seen once. The origin of this receptor is a human donor with classical Hodgkin lymphoma. The chain has TRBV6-5 and TRBJ2-5, with TRBD2 as a possible D gene (7 bases). The source material was peripheral blood mononuclear cells (PBMCs), sampled at baseline. The CDR3 DNA follows: TGTGCCAGCAGCTACCTGGGGGGGCAGGAGACCCAGTACTTC. The encoded protein is CASSYLGGQETQYF.